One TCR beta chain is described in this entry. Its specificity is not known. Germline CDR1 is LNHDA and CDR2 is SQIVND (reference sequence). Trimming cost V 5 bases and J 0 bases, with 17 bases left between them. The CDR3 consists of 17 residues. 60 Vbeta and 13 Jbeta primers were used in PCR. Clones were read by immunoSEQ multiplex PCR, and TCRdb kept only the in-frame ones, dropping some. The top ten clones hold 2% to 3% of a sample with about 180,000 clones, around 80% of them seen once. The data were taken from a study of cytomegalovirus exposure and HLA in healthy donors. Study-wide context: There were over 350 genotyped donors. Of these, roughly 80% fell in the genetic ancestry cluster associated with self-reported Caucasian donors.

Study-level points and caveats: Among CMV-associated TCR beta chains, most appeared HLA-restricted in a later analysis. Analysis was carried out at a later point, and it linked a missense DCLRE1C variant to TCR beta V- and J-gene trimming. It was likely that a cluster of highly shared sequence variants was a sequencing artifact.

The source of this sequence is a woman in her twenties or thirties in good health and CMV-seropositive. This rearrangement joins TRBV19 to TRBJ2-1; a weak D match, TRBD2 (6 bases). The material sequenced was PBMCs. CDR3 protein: CASSWLASASSYNEQFF. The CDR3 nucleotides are TGTGCCAGTAGTTGGTTGGCTAGCGCGAGCTCCTACAATGAGCAGTTCTTC.